These 27 T cell receptor beta chains came from one sample sequenced in a study of cytomegalovirus exposure and HLA in healthy donors. The assay was immunoSEQ multiplex PCR, and TCRdb's table has in-frame clones only and misses some. The sample shows 150,000 or so clones, less than 95% of them seen only once. Material: PBMCs. The source is a man aged 18 to 30 in good health and CMV-seropositive.

CDR3 region: CASSFPGSYNEQFF. For the CDR3, the DNA is TGTGCCAGCAGCTTTCCGGGATCCTACAATGAGCAGTTCTTC. The genes are TRBV7-8 and TRBJ2-1, with a tentative D call TRBD2 (5 bases). V lost 3 bases to trimming and J lost 1 base, with 7 bases between them. The germline gives CDR1 SGHVS, CDR2 FQNEAQ. CDR3 length: 14 residues. Full variable domain (missing parts from reference TRBV7-8 and TRBJ2-1): GAGVSQSPRYKVAKRGQDVALRCDPISGHVSLFWYQQALGQGPEFLTYFQNEAQLDKSGLPSDRFFAERPEGSVSTLKIQRTQQEDSAVYLCASSFPGSYNEQFFGPGTRLTVL.

The gene calls are TRBV7-6 and TRBJ2-7; D not certain. Trimming removed 6 bases at V and 2 bases at J, with 11 bases between. The CDR3 covers 13 residues. CDR1 is SGHVS and CDR2 is FNYEAQ in the germline V gene. DNA for the CDR3: TGTGCCAGCAGTCCCCCGTCCGCCTACGAGCAGTACTTC. Its protein product is CASSPPSAYEQYF. The whole variable domain, filled in from reference TRBV7-6 and TRBJ2-7, reads GAGVSQSPRYKVTKRGQDVALRCDPISGHVSLYWYRQALGQGPEFLTYFNYEAQQDKSGLPNDRFSAERPEGSISTLTIQRTEQRDSAMYRCASSPPSAYEQYFGPGTRLTVT.

This clone showed up just once. The V and J genes are TRBV6-4 and TRBJ1-1; 7 bases map to TRBD1. Germline-derived CDR1 and CDR2 are MRHNA and SNTAGT. The CDR3 sequence is 15 residues long. V shed 0 bases, J shed 6 bases, and the junction held 7 bases outside the gene matches. The CDR3 region is CASSDSPYGTAEAFF. The CDR3, as DNA: TGTGCCAGCAGTGACTCGCCATACGGGACAGCTGAAGCTTTCTTT.

This clone has just one count. The genes are TRBV10-3 and TRBJ2-7, with TRBD1 matching over 7 bases. From germline, CDR1 is ENHRY and CDR2 SYGVKD. This CDR3 spans 13 amino acids. J gave up 4 bases and V 8 bases, and 8 bases lay outside the gene matches. The CDR3 bases are TGTGCCATCGGAACAGGGGCCCTGTACGAGCAGTACTTC. As protein: CAIGTGALYEQYF.

The genes are TRBV21-1 and TRBJ2-1; the table's D call, TRBD1, has no DNA check behind it. TRBV21-1 is described as a pseudogene. This CDR3 has 14 amino acids. CDR3 coding DNA: TGTGCCAGCAGCAGGGCGGCAGGGCCAAATGAGCAGTTCTTC. Translation: CASSRAAGPNEQFF.

V and J are TRBV18 and TRBJ2-2; weak D call: TRBD2 (6 bases). Trimming removed 4 bases from V and 4 bases from J, with 13 bases in between. The CDR3 is made up of 15 amino acids. Germline-derived CDR1 and CDR2 are KGHSH and LQKENI. The CDR3 is CASSLTRGPTGELFF. The CDR3 DNA reads as TGTGCCAGCTCACTGACTAGGGGCCCCACCGGGGAGCTGTTTTTT.

The J gene is TRBJ1-5, the V gene TRBV28, with unresolved D. Germline CDR1 is MDHEN and CDR2 is SYDVKM. CDR3 length: 15 amino acids. Trimming pared 7 bases from V and 3 bases from J, leaving 16 bases between. CDR3 in DNA: TGTGCCAGCAAACCCTACCCCCTATCCAATCAGCCCCAGCATTTT. Amino acid sequence: CASKPYPLSNQPQHF. The complete variable domain, with remaining parts taken from reference TRBV28 and TRBJ1-5, reads DVKVTQSSRYLVKRTGEKVFLECVQDMDHENMFWYRQDPGLGLRLIYFSYDVKMKEKGDIPEGYSVSREKKERFSLILESASTNQTSMYLCASKPYPLSNQPQHFGDGTRLSIL.

V gene TRBV7-8 combines with J gene TRBJ2-5, with a possible D match to TRBD1 (5 bases). Trimming removed 5 bases at V and 0 bases at J, with 7 bases between. Germline loops: CDR1 SGHVS, CDR2 FQNEAQ. This CDR3 is 13 amino acids long. The CDR3 loop reads CASSRGYQETQYF. In DNA, the CDR3 is TGTGCCAGCAGCAGGGGATACCAAGAGACCCAGTACTTC. The full variable domain, its missing parts supplied by reference TRBV7-8 and TRBJ2-5, is GAGVSQSPRYKVAKRGQDVALRCDPISGHVSLFWYQQALGQGPEFLTYFQNEAQLDKSGLPSDRFFAERPEGSVSTLKIQRTQQEDSAVYLCASSRGYQETQYFGPGTRLLVL.

The chain couples TRBV10-2 to TRBJ2-1, with D perhaps matching TRBD2 (6 bases). Per germline, CDR1 WSHSY and CDR2 SAAADI. This CDR3 is built from 13 residues. The germline V and J ends were trimmed by 5 bases and 1 base, with 6 bases remaining between them. CDR3 bases: TGCGCCAGCAGTCTAGCGTCCTACAATGAGCAGTTCTTC. As protein: CASSLASYNEQFF.

The genes are TRBV18 and TRBJ1-3, with TRBD1 as a possible D gene (5 bases). The CDR3 length is 14 residues. The germline V gene encodes CDR1 KGHSH and CDR2 LQKENI. Trimming cost V 4 bases and J 1 base, with 8 bases left between them. This chain's CDR3 is CASSLDRSGNTIYF. In nucleotides, the CDR3 is TGTGCCAGCTCACTTGACAGATCTGGAAACACCATATATTTT.

The chain links TRBV2 to TRBJ2-4; TRBD2 aligns across 14 bases. V was clipped by 3 bases and J by 0 bases; unmatched bases: 10. This CDR3 region has 20 residues. Germline V lookup: CDR1 SNHLY, CDR2 FYNNEI. CDR3 protein: CASSDLGLAGGQLAKNIQYF. The CDR3 bases are TGTGCCAGCAGTGACTTAGGACTAGCGGGAGGACAACTAGCCAAAAACATTCAGTACTTC.

The genes are TRBV4-1 and TRBJ2-2; TRBD1 aligns across 7 bases. Losses at the gene ends were 4 bases for V and 0 bases for J; bases not matched to a gene: 2. Germline V gene lookup returns CDR1 MGHRA and CDR2 YSYEKL. The CDR3 is 15 amino acids. The CDR3 is CASSRQGTNTGELFF. DNA of the CDR3: TGCGCCAGCAGCCGACAGGGTACGAACACCGGGGAGCTGTTTTTT.

V usage is TRBV7-9 and J usage is TRBJ1-2; TRBD1 is a possible D gene (5 bases). V dropped 3 bases and J dropped 2 bases, with 13 bases sitting between them. This CDR3 has 15 amino acids. The germline V gene has CDR1 SEHNR and CDR2 FQNEAQ (reference sequence). CDR3 in amino acids: CASSLQGSANYGYTF. The CDR3 coding sequence is TGTGCCAGCAGCTTGCAGGGTTCGGCCAACTATGGCTACACCTTC.

The rearrangement uses TRBV10-3 and TRBJ2-7, with D uncertain. CDR3 length: 13 amino acids. Germline V gene data show CDR1 as ENHRY and CDR2 as SYGVKD. Trimming removed 10 bases at V and 4 bases at J, with 17 bases between. DNA of the CDR3: TGTGCCACGATAACGGAGAATGGGTACGAGCAGTACTTC. It translates to CATITENGYEQYF.

The J gene is TRBJ2-7, the V gene TRBV5-4; D is possibly TRBD2 (5 bases). CDR3 length: 15 residues. Trimming took off 1 base at V and 6 bases at J, with 17 bases between the two ends. The germline V gene has CDR1 SGHNT and CDR2 YYREEE (reference sequence). CDR3 nucleotide sequence: TGTGCCAGCAGCTTGTGGGCTAGCCTAGGGAGCGAGCAGTACTTC. Translated: CASSLWASLGSEQYF.

The rearrangement joins TRBV7-9 to TRBJ1-1, with 9 bases fitting TRBD1. The CDR3 runs 16 residues. The germline V gene has CDR1 SEHNR and CDR2 FQNEAQ (reference sequence). With V trimmed by 5 bases and J by 4 bases, 11 bases remained unmatched. In DNA form, the CDR3 reads TGTGCCAGCAGCCCCCCCGGGACAGGGTCGGCCACTGAAGCTTTCTTT. Protein product: CASSPPGTGSATEAFF.

The rearrangement joins TRBV5-1 to TRBJ1-1, with 7 bases lining up with TRBD1. The V gene's germline CDR1 is SGHRS and CDR2 YFSETQ. The CDR3 is made up of 13 amino acids. Germline trimming cut 1 base from V and 3 bases from J; bases unmatched to any gene: 0. CDR3 nucleotides: TGCGCCAGCAGCTTGCAGGGGGACACTGAAGCTTTCTTT. Translated: CASSLQGDTEAFF.

The chain carries TRBV7-2 and TRBJ2-7, with TRBD2 matching over 8 bases. V was pared by 7 bases and J by 2 bases, with 10 bases of the junction left unmatched. Germline V CDR1 and CDR2: SGHTA, FQGNSA. The CDR3 extends over 15 amino acids. The CDR3 protein is CASTRGGAQAYEQYF. In DNA, the CDR3 is TGTGCCAGCACCCGGGGGGGGGCACAGGCCTACGAGCAGTACTTC.

In DNA form, the CDR3 reads TGTGCCAGCAGCTTGGGGAAGAGTAGCGGGGTTGCGCAAGAGCAGTACTTC. Translation: CASSLGKSSGVAQEQYF. The chain couples TRBV5-6 to TRBJ2-7, with 8 positions matching TRBD2. V was pared by 0 bases and J by 7 bases, with 15 bases of the junction left unmatched. Per germline, CDR1 SGHDT and CDR2 YYEEEE. CDR3 length: 17 residues.

The V and J genes are TRBV5-6 and TRBJ2-3; a possible D gene is TRBD2 (6 bases). The V end was cut by 3 bases, the J end by 6 bases, with 17 bases between. The V gene's germline CDR1 is SGHDT and CDR2 YYEEEE. This CDR3 is 15 amino acids long. The DNA for the CDR3 is TGTGCCAGCAGCTCGGGTCTTGTAGCGGTTGATACGCAGTATTTT. This encodes CASSSGLVAVDTQYF.

The chain couples TRBV21-1 to TRBJ2-7; the table gives TRBD2 as D, unverified against the DNA. TRBV21-1 is noted as a pseudogene. This CDR3 spans 16 amino acids. CDR3 nucleotides: TGTGCCAGCACCAAGGCCCCCGGAAGACTCTCCTACGAGCAGTACTTC. Residues: CASTKAPGRLSYEQYF.

The CDR3 here is CAISVSGDSYNEQFF. The CDR3 DNA reads TGTGCCATCAGTGTTAGCGGGGATTCCTACAATGAGCAGTTCTTC. This chain uses TRBV10-3 with TRBJ2-1, with 8 bases fitting TRBD2. Germline V lookup: CDR1 ENHRY, CDR2 SYGVKD. The CDR3 is 15 residues long. Trimming cost V 4 bases and J 1 base; bases outside gene matches: 3.

The chain combines TRBV10-3 with TRBJ2-2, with 9 nucleotides matching TRBD2. CDR1 is ENHRY and CDR2 is SYGVKD in the germline V gene. There are 13 residues in the CDR3. Trimming removed 8 bases from V and 7 bases from J; junction bases left unmatched: 5. The CDR3 loop reads CAIQREAVGELFF. The CDR3 region has the DNA TGTGCCATCCAGCGGGAGGCGGTCGGGGAGCTGTTTTTT.

Written as DNA, the CDR3 is TGTGCCAGCAGCCTCGGCGGGGGTACCTACGAGCAGTACTTC. The encoded protein is CASSLGGGTYEQYF. The chain carries TRBV28 and TRBJ2-7, with TRBD2 matching over 7 bases. This CDR3 is 14 amino acids long. Germline V gene sequence: CDR1 MDHEN, CDR2 SYDVKM. The V gene end was trimmed by 6 bases and the J gene end by 2 bases; junction bases not matched to a gene: 7.

The chain recombines TRBV5-4 with TRBJ2-5, with 7 bases aligning to TRBD2. The CDR3 runs 14 residues. Trimming took 0 bases from V and 3 from J; bases not matched to a gene: 2. CDR1 and CDR2 (germline): SGHNT, YYREEE (reference sequence). In nucleotides, the CDR3 is TGTGCCAGCAGCTTGGAGGCGGGAGAAGAGACCCAGTACTTC. It codes for CASSLEAGEETQYF.

V usage is TRBV7-9 and J usage is TRBJ2-6; a weak D match, TRBD1 (9 bases). Germline V gene sequence: CDR1 SEHNR, CDR2 FQNEAQ (reference sequence). The V gene lost 5 bases and the J gene lost 3 bases, with 23 bases spanning the gap. The CDR3 spans 19 residues. In DNA form, the CDR3 reads TGTGCCAGCAGCCCCCGGGGGGGACAGGGTCCGCTTGGGGCCAACGTCCTGACTTTC. Residues: CASSPRGGQGPLGANVLTF.

This chain joins TRBV27 and TRBJ2-7; D is unresolved. CDR3 size: 15 residues. Germline CDR1 and CDR2: MNHEY and SMNVEV (reference sequence). Trimming left V 2 bases short and J 6 bases short, with 17 bases between. The DNA for the CDR3 is TGTGCCAGCAGTTTACTCGGTGGGCCCTTCGGCGAGCAGTACTTC. Its protein product is CASSLLGGPFGEQYF.